The T cell receptor (beta chain) described here comes from a study of blood T cell repertoires in COVID-19. Study-wide background: Whether acute or convalescent, the COVID-19 samples came from the United States, Italy and Spain. T cells, B-cell-depleted T cells, or PBMCs provided the cDNA or gDNA that served as material.

Per the original methods: Using reference gene primer amplification, nucleated cell counts were estimated. Here immunoSEQ multiplex PCR was the method, and the copy in TCRdb shows in-frame clones only, minus some. Clonal size and the V and J genes are those of that table, whereas D and trimming came from the DNA. The sample shows more than 200,000 clones, about 87% of them seen only once. One Seattle source followed patients from active infection through their disease course. Sequencing input: peripheral blood. This clonotype originated in a woman aged 60-75 years with COVID-19, enrolled during active disease.

Here the CDR3 reads CASTPARTTNEKLFF. The CDR3 DNA follows: TGTGCCAGCACCCCGGCTAGAACAACTAATGAAAAACTGTTTTTT. The V call is TRBV28, the J call TRBJ1-4; D ambiguous. Germline V gives CDR1 MDHEN, CDR2 SYDVKM. This CDR3 has 15 residues. With 7 bases removed from V and 0 bases from J, the gap between germline ends came to 12 bases.